This T cell receptor (beta chain) derives from a study of T cells after yellow fever vaccination. Study-level information: Preparation of fractions with low cell numbers was performed using SMART-Seq v4 Ultra Low Input. Findings of the study overall: Most clones from primary vaccination were detected again post-booster (96% CD4, more than 85% CD8). Contaminating bulk clonotypes could be abundant in FACS-sorted repertoires.

Trimming pared 4 bases from V and 9 bases from J, leaving 19 bases between. Germline CDR1 reads SGHVS; CDR2 reads FQNEAQ. The CDR3 is 15 residues long. TCRdb itself ran the 5' RACE reads through MiXCR, one entry per CDR3 protein. The table has approximately 120,000 distinct CDR3 sequences, around 7.7% seen once. Ten or more counts support this clonotype. Its antigen remains unidentified. Material: CD4+ T cells sorted from PBMCs, obtained approximately 11 days after the first yellow fever vaccination. This sequence was found in a man aged 18 to 35 who received the YFV17D yellow fever vaccine. This rearrangement joins TRBV7-8 to TRBJ2-4; D perhaps matches TRBD1 (5 bases). CDR3 coding DNA: TGTGCCAGCAGCTCAACCCGGTCGAATCAGGGCATTCAGTACTTC. Its protein product is CASSSTRSNQGIQYF.